The rows below give T cell receptor beta chains drawn from one sample of a study of OX40 agonist ivuxolimab in advanced cancers. Method: immunoSEQ multiplex PCR; TCRdb's copy keeps in-frame clones and lacks some. The table includes about 55,000 clones, more than 70% detected once. The source material was CD4+ or CD8+ T cells sorted from blood, sampled in a trial of the OX40 agonist ivuxolimab. The receptors shown here come from an adult with an advanced solid tumor such as melanoma, head and neck, liver or kidney cancer. CDR3s leave out the opening cysteine and the closing phenylalanine or tryptophan. The order of the fields is V gene, CDR3 protein.

v_call: TRBV10-3; cdr3_aa: AISESTIFGSTYEQF
v_call: TRBV27; cdr3_aa: ASRRPGVLGTGELF
v_call: TRBV28; cdr3_aa: ASSLLGSGANVLT
v_call: TRBV11-3; cdr3_aa: ASSYENTGELF
v_call: TRBV14; cdr3_aa: ASSPFGRNALYEQY
v_call: TRBV5-4; cdr3_aa: ASSLPTSGLSYEQY
v_call: TRBV5-1; cdr3_aa: ASSSTSGGRTDTQY
v_call: TRBV5-1; cdr3_aa: ASSLATGSTGANVLT
v_call: TRBV7-2; cdr3_aa: ASSSSGRANYEQY
v_call: TRBV5-1; cdr3_aa: ASSYTPTGGAGGTEAF
v_call: TRBV6-5; cdr3_aa: ASRFSNEQY
v_call: TRBV11-3; cdr3_aa: ASSSHRDSEAF
v_call: TRBV11-3; cdr3_aa: ASSLGVFNYGYT
v_call: TRBV25-1; cdr3_aa: ASSDPRQGDEKLF
v_call: TRBV15; cdr3_aa: ATGTANSPLH
v_call: TRBV27; cdr3_aa: ASSFFRAGGEYTEAF
v_call: TRBV6-1; cdr3_aa: ASSPTGAKNIQY
v_call: TRBV9; cdr3_aa: ASSGQPYGQPQH
v_call: TRBV6-4; cdr3_aa: ASSDSKGRDGAEAF
v_call: TRBV7-2; cdr3_aa: ASSLMADSNQPQH
v_call: TRBV28; cdr3_aa: ASSPYRGLGDGYT
v_call: TRBV25-1; cdr3_aa: ASSEYNGRSTDTQY
v_call: TRBV19; cdr3_aa: ASSIGGISQPQH
v_call: TRBV2; cdr3_aa: ARAGTSGYEQF
v_call: TRBV30; cdr3_aa: AWTGNSYGYT
v_call: TRBV6-5; cdr3_aa: ASSKGPRYGYT
v_call: TRBV27; cdr3_aa: ASSTDRARGAF
v_call: TRBV10-3; cdr3_aa: AISGELAGGQETQY
v_call: TRBV2; cdr3_aa: ARGGTSSSYEQY
v_call: TRBV7-7; cdr3_aa: ASSSGTGAYEQY
v_call: TRBV18; cdr3_aa: ASSQTSGRAFHEQY
v_call: TRBV19; cdr3_aa: ASSKGDRGGETQY
v_call: TRBV27; cdr3_aa: ASSLAGQGKDEQY
v_call: TRBV6-4; cdr3_aa: ASSERLNRGSNYGYT
v_call: TRBV7-8; cdr3_aa: ASRWTSGTNEQF
v_call: TRBV5-6; cdr3_aa: ASSLLSRSYEQY
v_call: TRBV7-2; cdr3_aa: ASSVTRTGLEAF
v_call: TRBV14; cdr3_aa: ASSPPTGSWQETQY
v_call: TRBV10-1; cdr3_aa: ASSGSGTGLYEQY
v_call: TRBV19; cdr3_aa: ASQTSGSYNEQF
v_call: TRBV6-6; cdr3_aa: ASSYFSRTGETQY
v_call: TRBV6-6; cdr3_aa: ASSYHRVETQY
v_call: TRBV5-4; cdr3_aa: ASSPSRGRGTEAF
v_call: TRBV5-4; cdr3_aa: ASSLRTDVNEQF
v_call: TRBV7-3; cdr3_aa: ASSYSGTRNTGELF
v_call: TRBV15; cdr3_aa: ATSRVKGLSTDTQY
v_call: TRBV6-5; cdr3_aa: ASRRGGADQPQH
v_call: TRBV6-6; cdr3_aa: ASSYSGPADEQF
v_call: TRBV6-5; cdr3_aa: ASSRTGIEQY